This T cell receptor (beta chain) emerged from a study of blood T cell repertoires in COVID-19 (TCRdb year 2020). For context, the study as a whole: Samples from collaborators originated in the United States, Italy and Spain and spanned both the acute and convalescent phases of COVID-19. The material from the prospective study consisted of cDNA or gDNA derived from T cells, B-cell-depleted T cells, or PBMCs. Deeply sampled blood TCRbeta repertoires from subjects exposed to, actively infected with, or recovered from COVID-19 were included in the dataset. The repertoires were released in a freely available public database meant as a resource for research on the immune response to SARS-CoV-2. The samples were drawn from the first 160 participants of the ongoing ImmuneRACE study and from more than 1,000 subjects provided by 6 global collaborators. The sample metadata nearly always contained a de-identified subject ID, COVID-19 status, age in years and sex. Where HLA class I and class II types were available, the types were taken from metadata supplied by the sample provider, not from assay-based typing. Broad study findings and their caveats: How much clinical and demographic metadata was included differed by source and by participant, and the metadata was provided uncurated.

TCRbeta CDR3 regions were amplified from genomic DNA using the immunoSEQ Assay, a bias-controlled multiplex PCR. In the source study's methods: The number of nucleated cells in each sample was estimated by amplification of reference gene primers within the assay. To quantify the absolute abundance of each unique TCRbeta CDR3 rearrangement, sequence reads were collapsed and filtered. For each sample, productive Simpson clonality was calculated by taking the square root of Simpson's diversity index across productive rearrangements. Imported from immuneACCESS, the table was reduced by TCRdb to in-frame sequences with V and J called. These copies leave out some clones; in studies compared against another copy, an unresolved V gene accounts for under half, and the cause of the remainder is not known. V, J and clone size are taken as reported in that table, and D and trimming were inferred from the DNA itself. In all, the sample holds around 420,000 clones, and over 75% of those were seen once. Clones ranked in the top ten supply roughly 1.9% of the sample.

CDR1 and CDR2 are drawn from the germline V gene: SGDLS, YYNGEE. The CDR3, from cysteine to phenylalanine, totals 15 residues. Only CDR3 DNA is held: 45 bases, read in frame from base 1. V drops 2 bases and J drops 0 bases, leaving 12 bases in between. In the prospective study, participants were about 18 to 95 years old, resided in about two dozen geographic areas of the United States, and were enrolled through a virtual design. Cohort assignment in the prospective study relied on participant-reported clinical history from a screening survey and a study questionnaire. Mobile phlebotomists in the prospective study collected whole blood, serum and a nasopharyngeal or oropharyngeal swab from every participant. Prospective study participants could optionally give additional blood draws and questionnaires over a roughly two-month period. Prospective study blood samples were shipped either frozen or at room temperature before DNA extraction.

Remarks on this clone: It lacks a known antigen. No base-level quality is on record; no much larger clone is a single base apart.

This sequence uses TRBV9 and TRBJ2-7; TRBD1 is a weak D gene call, 6 bases matching. This TCR derives from a woman aged 40 to 55 with acute COVID-19. Sequencing was carried out using PBMCs or T cells enriched from blood (not recorded which). In nucleotide form, the sequence is TGTGCCAGCAGCGTGGGGGCGACAAGCTCCTACGAGCAGTACTTC. Translated, it gives CASSVGATSSYEQYF.